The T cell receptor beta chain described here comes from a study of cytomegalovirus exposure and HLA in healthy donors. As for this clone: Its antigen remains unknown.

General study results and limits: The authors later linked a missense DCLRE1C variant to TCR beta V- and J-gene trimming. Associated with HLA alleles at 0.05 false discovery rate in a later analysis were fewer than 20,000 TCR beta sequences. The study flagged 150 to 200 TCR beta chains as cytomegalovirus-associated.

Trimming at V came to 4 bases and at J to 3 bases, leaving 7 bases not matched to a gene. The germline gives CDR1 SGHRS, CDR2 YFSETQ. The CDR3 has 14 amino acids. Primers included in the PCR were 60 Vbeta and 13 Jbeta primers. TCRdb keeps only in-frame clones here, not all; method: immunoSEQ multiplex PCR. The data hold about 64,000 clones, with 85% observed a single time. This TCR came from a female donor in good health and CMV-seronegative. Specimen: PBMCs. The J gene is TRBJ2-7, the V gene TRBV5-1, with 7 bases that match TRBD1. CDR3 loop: CASSVPGQFYEQYF. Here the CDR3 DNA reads TGCGCCAGCAGCGTTCCGGGACAGTTCTACGAGCAGTACTTC.